The 19 T cell receptor beta chains in this list originate from one sample, sequenced in a study of chemoradiotherapy in HPV16-positive cancers (dated by TCRdb to about 2022). Library preparation used the immunoSEQ multiplex PCR assay. The source is immuneACCESS, and TCRdb retained only in-frame sequences with V and J called. Part of the clones is not carried over; for the studies checked, unresolved V genes explain less than half of this, and the remainder is unexplained. For this sample the table gives roughly 14,000 clones, of which approximately 90% were detected only once. Around 2.9% of the sample is held by the ten biggest clonotypes. The source material was blood, sampled from a patient who underwent chemoradiotherapy. The source of these receptors is a human donor with HPV-associated anogenital cancer.

The V and J genes are TRBV28 and TRBJ1-2; D unclear. The CDR3 loop spans 13 amino acids. The germline gives CDR1 MDHEN, CDR2 SYDVKM. V shed 3 bases and J shed 7 bases, with 12 bases lying between them. This CDR3 reads CASSFNGRRGYTF. In DNA form, the CDR3 reads TGTGCCAGCAGTTTTAATGGGAGGCGTGGCTACACCTTC.

The chain uses TRBV7-7 and TRBJ2-5; the D is unclear. Trimming cost V 4 bases and J 4 bases, with 13 bases left between them. Germline lookup yields CDR1 SSHAT and CDR2 FNYEAQ (reference sequence). CDR3 length equals 14 residues. The DNA for the CDR3 is TGTGCCAGCAGCTCAGCTGGGCCCGGAGAGACCCAGTACTTC. Its protein product is CASSSAGPGETQYF.

This sequence joins TRBV6-1 and TRBJ1-2; 7 bases agree with TRBD1. V dropped 4 bases and J dropped 0; count of bases not matched to a gene: 11. Germline-derived CDR1 and CDR2 are MNHNS and SASEGT. The CDR3 consists of 17 residues. The CDR3 region is CASSVSRWQGANYGYTF. CDR3 nucleotides: TGTGCCAGCAGTGTATCTAGATGGCAGGGGGCTAACTATGGCTACACCTTC.

The chain joins TRBV18 to TRBJ2-5; maybe TRBD2 (6 bases). The DNA end lines up better with TRBJ2-7; the J call may be wrong. The germline V gene has CDR1 KGHSH and CDR2 LQKENI. The CDR3 has 15 residues. The CDR3 sequence is CASSPRFPSEDEQYF. DNA of the CDR3: TGTGCCAGCTCACCAAGGTTTCCTAGCGAGGACGAGCAGTACTTC.

This sequence joins TRBV11-1 and TRBJ2-5; D remains ambiguous. CDR1 is SGHAT, CDR2 FQDESV, per germline (reference sequence). Trimming took 0 bases from V and 5 from J, leaving 13 bases between them. This CDR3 has 15 residues. This chain's CDR3 is CASSLAPGYGETQYF. DNA for the CDR3: TGTGCCAGCAGCTTAGCGCCCGGGTATGGGGAGACCCAGTACTTC.

The CDR3 reads CASKTGGTTNEKLFF. CDR3 coding DNA: TGTGCCAGTAAGACAGGGGGAACAACTAATGAAAAACTGTTTTTT. This chain connects TRBV19 to TRBJ1-4; 9 nucleotides match TRBD1. Germline CDR1 is LNHDA and CDR2 is SQIVND (reference sequence). The CDR3 has 15 residues. Unmatched junction bases numbered 3, after V lost 7 bases and J lost 0 bases.

The V call is TRBV19, the J call TRBJ1-4, with 8 bases identical to TRBD1. V dropped 4 bases and J dropped 3; count of bases not matched to a gene: 1. Looked up from germline, CDR1 is LNHDA and CDR2 is SQIVND (reference sequence). The CDR3 runs to 14 residues. This CDR3 is CASSKQGANEKLFF. CDR3 nucleotide sequence: TGTGCCAGTAGTAAACAGGGGGCTAATGAAAAACTGTTTTTT.

This rearrangement joins TRBV13 to TRBJ1-3; D gene ambiguous. Deletions cut 2 bases from V and 4 bases from J, with 3 bases between. Germline CDR1 is PRHDT and CDR2 is FYEKMQ (reference sequence). There are 12 residues in the CDR3. The CDR3 DNA sequence: TGTGCCAGCAGCTTACAGGGAAACACCATATATTTT. Protein sequence: CASSLQGNTIYF.

J is TRBJ2-3 and V is TRBV11-3; 8 nucleotides line up with TRBD2. After removal of 5 bases from V and 3 bases from J, the junction contained 7 bases not matched to a gene. This CDR3 has 15 amino acids. Germline CDR1 SGHNT, CDR2 YENEEA. The CDR3 DNA sequence: TGTGCCAGCAGCCCGAACGGGGGGGCTACAGATACGCAGTATTTT. This encodes CASSPNGGATDTQYF.

The V call is TRBV7-9, the J call TRBJ2-7; D is perhaps TRBD1 or TRBD2 (5 bases each). The CDR3 has 11 residues. With 10 bases removed from V and 5 bases from J, the gap between germline ends came to 12 bases. CDR1 and CDR2 (germline): SEHNR, FQNEAQ (reference sequence). The CDR3 DNA reads TGTGCCACCCAGAGGGGAGACGAGCAGTACTTC. Translating gives CATQRGDEQYF. Variable domain in full (rest from reference TRBV7-9 and TRBJ2-7): DTGVSQNPRHKITKRGQNVTFRCDPISEHNRLYWYRQTLGQGPEFLTYFQNEAQLEKSRLLSDRFSAERPKGSFSTLEIQRTEQGDSAMYLCATQRGDEQYFGPGTRLTVT.

V and J are TRBV7-3 and TRBJ2-1, with 9 bases fitting TRBD1. The CDR3 extends over 15 amino acids. The germline gives CDR1 SGHTA, CDR2 FQGTGA. The trim removed 3 bases at V and 4 bases at J, leaving 4 bases unmatched. DNA for the CDR3: TGTGCCAGCAGCTTCTGGGGACAGGGATACAATGAGCAGTTCTTC. Translated: CASSFWGQGYNEQFF.

The chain employs TRBV5-1 and TRBJ2-1, with 9 nucleotides matching TRBD2. Trimming cost V 4 bases and J 8 bases; bases outside gene matches: 13. The CDR3 loop spans 16 amino acids. Germline V gives CDR1 SGHRS, CDR2 YFSETQ. The CDR3 DNA reads TGCGCCAGCAGCATAGACGCGGGGGGGCTTTTCTATGAGCAGTTCTTC. Translation gives CASSIDAGGLFYEQFF.

V gene TRBV27 combines with J gene TRBJ2-6; D gene unclear. The CDR3 is made up of 14 amino acids. Trimming stripped 5 bases from V and 1 base from J, with 6 bases between. In germline, CDR1 is MNHEY, CDR2 SMNVEV (reference sequence). The CDR3 loop reads CASSTTSGANVLTF. DNA for the CDR3: TGTGCCAGCAGTACCACTTCTGGGGCCAACGTCCTGACTTTC.

The rearrangement uses TRBV27 and TRBJ1-1; 7 nucleotides agree with TRBD1. J was trimmed by 0 bases and V by 4 bases; bases with no gene match: 5. The germline gives CDR1 MNHEY, CDR2 SMNVEV (reference sequence). The CDR3 spans 15 residues. CDR3 nucleotide sequence: TGTGCCAGCAGTTCTTCAGGGGGAATGAACACTGAAGCTTTCTTT. Residues: CASSSSGGMNTEAFF.

The V call is TRBV20-1, the J call TRBJ1-1; unclear D gene. Trimming stripped 7 bases from V and 1 base from J, with 7 bases between. Germline assignment: CDR1 DFQATT and CDR2 SNEGSKA (reference sequence). CDR3 length equals 11 residues. CDR3 DNA sequence: TGCAGTGTAGCCAGGAACACTGAAGCTTTCTTT. It specifies CSVARNTEAFF.

This clone was seen just once. The V call is TRBV6-5, the J call TRBJ1-2, with D perhaps matching TRBD1 (6 bases). The V gene's germline CDR1 is MNHEY and CDR2 SVGAGI. Trimming shortened V by 1 base and J by 1 base, and 13 bases separated the two germline ends. The CDR3 contains 16 residues. The CDR3 DNA follows: TGTGCCAGCAGTTACTTAGCGGGACATAATAACTATGGCTACACCTTC. This codes for CASSYLAGHNNYGYTF.

This chain connects TRBV6-1 to TRBJ2-1; tentatively, D is TRBD1 or TRBD2 (5 bases each). Germline CDR1 reads MNHNS; CDR2 reads SASEGT. V lost 1 base, J lost 10 bases, and 20 bases lay in between. The CDR3 covers 16 residues. The CDR3 here is CASSEEPKGPQREQFF. The CDR3 DNA reads TGTGCCAGCAGTGAAGAACCTAAGGGACCGCAGAGGGAGCAGTTCTTC.

The rearrangement uses TRBV11-3 and TRBJ1-1; D might be TRBD1 (6 bases). Germline values: CDR1 SGHNT, CDR2 YENEEA. Trimming pared 5 bases from V and 2 bases from J, leaving 12 bases between. There are 14 residues in the CDR3. The CDR3 loop reads CASSLTGSNTEAFF. The CDR3, as DNA: TGTGCCAGCAGCCTAACAGGGAGCAACACTGAAGCTTTCTTT.

V is TRBV6-6 and J is TRBJ1-5; 7 nucleotides align to TRBD1. The germline CDR1 and CDR2 sequences are MNHNY and SVGAGI (reference sequence). The length of the CDR3 is 15 residues. J lost 0 bases, V lost 6 bases, and 5 bases had no gene match. CDR3 sequence: CASRKTGNSNQPQHF. The CDR3 DNA is TGTGCCAGCAGGAAGACAGGGAATAGCAATCAGCCCCAGCATTTT.